The 24 T cell receptor beta chains listed next were all sequenced from one sample in a study of human T cells and chemical hapten exposure. This sample's time point: patch test 1, 2 weeks after DPC sensitization. Treatment in this sample: therapeutic diphenylcyclopropenone sensitization with weekly scalp DPC. TCRdb called the RACE reads again in MiXCR, with one record for every CDR3 protein. The data contain around 120,000 distinct CDR3 sequences, about an eighth of them seen just once; the ten biggest clones take up roughly 1.3%. The material was whole blood, obtained in connection with sensitization to the hapten diphenylcyclopropenone (DPC). The source of these receptors is a woman between 45 and 65 years old with alopecia areata. Some clones in this sample may be carry-over from other donors' samples.

This chain uses TRBV16 with TRBJ1-5; D is possibly TRBD1 (5 bases). Germline loops: CDR1 KGHSY, CDR2 FQNENV. The CDR3 loop spans 16 amino acids. Trimming removed 4 bases at V and 7 bases at J, with 20 bases between. This chain's CDR3 is CASSPNRAGGGQPQHF. In DNA form, the CDR3 reads TGTGCCAGCAGCCCCAACCGAGCGGGGGGAGGACAGCCCCAGCATTTT.

At least ten counts were recorded for this clonotype. V gene TRBV15 combines with J gene TRBJ2-7; D remains unclear. V dropped 0 bases and J dropped 5 bases, with 11 bases sitting between them. The CDR3 runs 14 residues. Per the germline V gene, CDR1 is LNHNV and CDR2 is YYDKDF (reference sequence). CDR3: CATSRDLTRNEQYF. DNA for the CDR3: TGTGCCACCAGCAGAGATCTCACCCGGAACGAGCAGTACTTC.

The J gene is TRBJ1-1, the V gene TRBV29-1; D is uncertain. Germline lookup yields CDR1 SQVTM and CDR2 ANQGSEA. There are 10 residues in the CDR3. The V end lost 4 bases, the J end lost 3 bases, and 3 bases lay between the germline ends. The CDR3 DNA follows: TGCAGCGTTGCGGACACTGAAGCTTTCTTT. It is translated as CSVADTEAFF.

This clonotype came up a few times. The chain is built from TRBV2 and TRBJ2-5; D unclear. The V end lost 9 bases, the J end lost 2 bases, and 13 bases lay between the germline ends. Germline loops: CDR1 SNHLY, CDR2 FYNNEI. This CDR3 is built from 13 residues. The CDR3 DNA sequence: TGTGCCAGTTCGGCAGAACATCAAGAGACCCAGTACTTC. Translating gives CASSAEHQETQYF. Full variable domain (rest looked up from reference TRBV2 and TRBJ2-5): EPEVTQTPSHQVTQMGQEVILRCVPISNHLYFYWYRQILGQKVEFLVSFYNNEISEKSEIFDDQFSVERPDGSNFTLKIRSTKLEDSAMYFCASSAEHQETQYFGPGTRLLVL.

This clonotype was found many times. The J gene is TRBJ2-5, the V gene TRBV11-2; 11 bases match TRBD2. Germline values: CDR1 SGHAT, CDR2 FQNNGV. The length of the CDR3 is 16 residues. Trimming took 1 base from V and 5 from J; bases not matched to a gene: 6. The DNA of the CDR3 is TGTGCCAGCAGCTTAGGCGGGACTAGCGGAAGTGAGACCCAGTACTTC. Translating it yields CASSLGGTSGSETQYF. Together with reference TRBV11-2 and TRBJ2-5, the CDR3 gives the full variable domain: EAGVAQSPRYKIIEKRQSVAFWCNPISGHATLYWYQQILGQGPKLLIQFQNNGVVDDSQLPKDRFSAERLKGVDSTLKIQPAKLEDSAVYLCASSLGGTSGSETQYFGPGTRLLVL.

This clonotype was seen ten or more times. V usage is TRBV28 and J usage is TRBJ2-3; TRBD1 agrees at 7 bases. This CDR3 comprises 14 residues. CDR1 is MDHEN and CDR2 is SYDVKM in the germline V gene. Trimming at V came to 6 bases and at J to 3 bases, leaving 6 bases not matched to a gene. CDR3: CASRTGSATDTQYF. As DNA, the CDR3 is TGTGCCAGCAGGACAGGGAGTGCGACAGATACGCAGTATTTT.

The sample holds many counts of this clonotype. The chain couples TRBV18 to TRBJ1-3, with D perhaps TRBD1 (5 bases). Germline-derived CDR1 and CDR2 are KGHSH and LQKENI. Trimming removed 3 bases from V and 0 bases from J, with 9 bases in between. The CDR3 contains 15 residues. CDR3 sequence: CASSPPGHSGNTIYF. Here the CDR3 DNA reads TGTGCCAGCTCACCCCCAGGACACTCTGGAAACACCATATATTTT.

The table lists this clonotype with a few counts. CDR3 nucleotide sequence: TGCAGTGCTAGAGGACCCGGGGAGCTGTTTTTT. Translation gives CSARGPGELFF. The chain uses TRBV20-1 and TRBJ2-2; D is unresolved. V gave up 1 base and J gave up 6 bases, with 3 bases separating them. The length of the CDR3 is 11 residues. Germline-derived CDR1 and CDR2 are DFQATT and SNEGSKA (reference sequence).

This chain connects TRBV7-2 to TRBJ2-2, with D perhaps TRBD1 (7 bases). The CDR3 length is 15 residues. Trimming left V 0 bases short and J 7 bases short, with 12 bases between. Per germline, CDR1 SGHTA and CDR2 FQGNSA. The CDR3 spells CASSLAHQGGGELFF. CDR3 coding DNA: TGTGCCAGCAGCTTAGCCCACCAGGGGGGCGGGGAGCTGTTTTTT.

The chain's CDR3 is CASSQGDRDSPLHF. The CDR3 coding sequence is TGTGCCAGCAGCCAAGGGGACAGGGATTCACCCCTCCACTTT. The chain carries TRBV4-2 and TRBJ1-6; 9 positions agree with TRBD1. The junction had 0 bases not matched to a gene; V was cut back by 1 base and J by 8 bases. Germline V gene data show CDR1 as LGHNA and CDR2 as YNFKEQ. This CDR3 is built from 14 residues.

The chain combines TRBV4-3 with TRBJ2-5; D is ambiguous. With 0 bases removed from V and 5 bases from J, the gap between germline ends came to 13 bases. CDR3 length: 15 amino acids. From germline, CDR1 is LGHNA and CDR2 YSLEER. The CDR3 nucleotides read TGCGCCAGCAGCCAAGAACTGTCCGGTAGCGAGACCCAGTACTTC. Translated: CASSQELSGSETQYF.

Many counts were recorded for this clonotype. The V gene is TRBV6-6, the J gene TRBJ2-6; D is ambiguous. Trimming took off 5 bases at V and 1 base at J, with 6 bases between the two ends. From germline, CDR1 is MNHNY and CDR2 SVGAGI (reference sequence). The CDR3 length is 14 residues. The CDR3 bases are TGTGCCAGCAGTGCCCAATCTGGGGCCAACGTCCTGACTTTC. Translated, it gives CASSAQSGANVLTF.

This clonotype was recorded many times. This chain joins TRBV18 and TRBJ2-7; TRBD1 or TRBD2 may be the D gene (5 bases each). Germline CDR1 and CDR2: KGHSH and LQKENI. Trimming cost V 2 bases and J 4 bases, with 9 bases left between them. This CDR3 is built from 13 residues. The chain's CDR3 is CASSPGGRYEQYF. In nucleotides, the CDR3 is TGTGCCAGCTCACCAGGGGGTAGGTACGAGCAGTACTTC.

This clonotype was detected many times. The V call is TRBV3-1, the J call TRBJ2-5; possibly TRBD2 for D (5 bases). CDR3 length: 12 amino acids. V shed 1 base and J shed 9 bases, with 9 bases lying between them. Looked up from germline, CDR1 is LGHDT and CDR2 is YNNKEL (reference sequence). CDR3 amino acids: CASSQVTRAQYF. The CDR3 region has the DNA TGTGCCAGCAGCCAAGTGACGAGGGCCCAGTACTTC.

The chain joins TRBV5-6 to TRBJ2-7, with TRBD1 as a possible D gene (6 bases). V lost 2 bases, J lost 5 bases, and 11 bases lay in between. This CDR3 spans 13 amino acids. From germline, CDR1 is SGHDT and CDR2 YYEEEE. CDR3 coding DNA: TGTGCCAGCAGCTTAGGACAGACCGACGAGCAGTACTTC. As protein: CASSLGQTDEQYF.

This clonotype was seen many times. The chain joins TRBV7-8 to TRBJ2-3, with 8 bases fitting TRBD1. Germline CDR1 is SGHVS and CDR2 is FQNEAQ. CDR3 length: 15 amino acids. V was pared by 8 bases and J by 4 bases, with 11 bases of the junction left unmatched. The DNA for the CDR3 is TGTGCCAGCGACACCTTAGGCAGGGGGCCAGATACGCAGTATTTT. Amino acids: CASDTLGRGPDTQYF.

The chain is built from TRBV5-1 and TRBJ2-3, with 13 nucleotides matching TRBD2. The trim removed 3 bases at V and 8 bases at J, leaving 9 bases unmatched. The CDR3 length is 16 residues. Germline V gives CDR1 SGHRS, CDR2 YFSETQ. CDR3 protein: CASSSGTSGEWATQYF. The CDR3 nucleotides are TGCGCCAGCAGCTCCGGGACTAGCGGGGAATGGGCTACGCAGTATTTT.

The chain uses TRBV5-6 and TRBJ1-5, with TRBD1 matching over 7 bases. The germline CDR1 and CDR2 sequences are SGHDT and YYEEEE. Unmatched junction bases numbered 6, after V lost 2 bases and J lost 7 bases. The CDR3 has 14 residues. CDR3 sequence reads: CASSFRQGIQPQHF. CDR3 DNA: TGTGCCAGCAGCTTTCGACAGGGCATCCAGCCCCAGCATTTT.

The CDR3 sequence: CSVEVGFDQPQHF. The CDR3 region has the DNA TGCAGCGTTGAAGTAGGGTTCGATCAGCCCCAGCATTTT. The rearrangement uses TRBV29-1 and TRBJ1-5, with D uncertain. The CDR3 extends over 13 amino acids. Trimming cost V 1 base and J 5 bases, with 9 bases left between them. Germline values: CDR1 SQVTM, CDR2 ANQGSEA.

J is TRBJ2-4 and V is TRBV10-3, with TRBD2 matching 11 bases. The trim removed 0 bases at V and 15 bases at J, leaving 7 bases unmatched. The CDR3 is 14 amino acids. CDR1 and CDR2 from the germline V gene are ENHRY and SYGVKD. The CDR3 loop reads CAISESASGGNSYF. The CDR3 nucleotides read TGTGCCATCAGTGAGTCGGCTAGCGGGGGGAACTCGTACTTC.

In this sample, this clonotype turned up a few times. V usage is TRBV20-1 and J usage is TRBJ2-7, with TRBD2 matching 15 bases. There are 15 residues in the CDR3. Per germline, CDR1 DFQATT and CDR2 SNEGSKA (reference sequence). V shed 3 bases and J 1 base; nucleotides not matched to a gene: 1. CDR3 region: CSARGTSGRSYEQYF. Written as DNA, the CDR3 is TGCAGTGCTAGGGGGACTAGCGGGAGGTCCTACGAGCAGTACTTC.

This clonotype was counted at least ten times. The chain recombines TRBV7-9 with TRBJ2-2; D is perhaps TRBD1 or TRBD2 (5 bases each). V lost 1 base, J lost 3 bases, and 9 bases lay in between. The CDR3 loop spans 15 amino acids. Germline V gives CDR1 SEHNR, CDR2 FQNEAQ (reference sequence). CDR3 DNA sequence: TGTGCCAGCAGCTTAGTCTCGGGGCACACCGGGGAGCTGTTTTTT. Residues: CASSLVSGHTGELFF. Drawing the rest from reference TRBV7-9 and TRBJ2-2, the complete variable domain is DTGVSQNPRHKITKRGQNVTFRCDPISEHNRLYWYRQTLGQGPEFLTYFQNEAQLEKSRLLSDRFSAERPKGSFSTLEIQRTEQGDSAMYLCASSLVSGHTGELFFGEGSRLTVL.

This clonotype was seen more than once but under ten times. The chain links TRBV21-1 to TRBJ2-1; the D call in the table, TRBD2, was not verified against the DNA. TRBV21-1 counts as a pseudogene. The CDR3 spans 16 residues. The CDR3 sequence is CASSKEGTSGYNEQFF. The CDR3 nucleotides read TGTGCCAGCAGCAAAGAAGGGACTAGCGGATACAATGAGCAGTTCTTC.

This clonotype was detected a few times. This rearrangement joins TRBV7-2 to TRBJ2-3; no firm D call. The CDR3 has 18 residues. The V gene lost 5 bases and the J gene lost 0 bases, with 21 bases spanning the gap. Germline CDR1 is SGHTA and CDR2 is FQGNSA. The CDR3 reads CASSHPFLESQSTDTQYF. The DNA of the CDR3 is TGTGCCAGCAGCCATCCCTTCTTAGAGTCTCAGAGCACAGATACGCAGTATTTT.